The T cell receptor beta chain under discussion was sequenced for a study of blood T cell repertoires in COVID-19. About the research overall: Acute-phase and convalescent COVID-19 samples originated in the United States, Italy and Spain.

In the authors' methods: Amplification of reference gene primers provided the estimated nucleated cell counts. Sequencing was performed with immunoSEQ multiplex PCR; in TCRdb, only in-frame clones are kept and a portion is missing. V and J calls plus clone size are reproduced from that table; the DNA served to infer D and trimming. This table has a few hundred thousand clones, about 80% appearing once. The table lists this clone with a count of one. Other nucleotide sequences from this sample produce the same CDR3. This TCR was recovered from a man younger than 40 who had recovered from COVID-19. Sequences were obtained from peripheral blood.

CDR3 sequence (DNA): TGCGCCAGCAGCTTGGGGGACTCCCAAGAGACCCAGTACTTC. This gives the protein CASSLGDSQETQYF. The rearrangement joins TRBV5-1 to TRBJ2-5, with D perhaps TRBD2 (6 bases). The CDR3 is made up of 14 amino acids. The germline V and J ends were trimmed by 0 bases and 1 base, with 7 bases remaining between them. The V gene's germline CDR1 is SGHRS and CDR2 YFSETQ.